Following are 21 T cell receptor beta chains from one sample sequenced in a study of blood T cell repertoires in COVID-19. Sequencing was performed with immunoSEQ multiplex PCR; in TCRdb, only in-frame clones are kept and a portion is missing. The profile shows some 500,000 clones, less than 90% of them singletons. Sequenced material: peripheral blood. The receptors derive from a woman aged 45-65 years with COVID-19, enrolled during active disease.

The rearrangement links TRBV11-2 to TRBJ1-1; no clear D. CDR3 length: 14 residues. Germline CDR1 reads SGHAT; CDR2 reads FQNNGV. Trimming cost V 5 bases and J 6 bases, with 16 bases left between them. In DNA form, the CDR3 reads TGTGCCAGCAGCCCGATCCTACAGCCTTCTGAAGCTTTCTTT. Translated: CASSPILQPSEAFF.

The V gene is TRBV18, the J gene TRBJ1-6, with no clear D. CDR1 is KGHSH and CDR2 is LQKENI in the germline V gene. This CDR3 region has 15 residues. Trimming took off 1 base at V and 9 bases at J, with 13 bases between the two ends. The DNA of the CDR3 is TGTGCCAGCTCACCACGGACGAACGAGGGTTCACCCCTCCACTTT. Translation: CASSPRTNEGSPLHF.

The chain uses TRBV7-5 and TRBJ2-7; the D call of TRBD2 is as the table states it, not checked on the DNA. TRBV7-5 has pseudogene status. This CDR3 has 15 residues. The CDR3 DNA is TGTGCCAGAAGCGTTCTAGCGGGGGACTCCTACGAGCAGTACTTC. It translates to CARSVLAGDSYEQYF.

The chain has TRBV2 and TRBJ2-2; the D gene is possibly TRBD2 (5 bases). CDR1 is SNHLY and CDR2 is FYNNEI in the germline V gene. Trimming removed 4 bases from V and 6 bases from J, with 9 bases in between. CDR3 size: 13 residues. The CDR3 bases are TGTGCCAGCAGTGTGAGGGCAGCCGGGGAGCTGTTTTTT. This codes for CASSVRAAGELFF. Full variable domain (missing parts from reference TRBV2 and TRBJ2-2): EPEVTQTPSHQVTQMGQEVILRCVPISNHLYFYWYRQILGQKVEFLVSFYNNEISEKSEIFDDQFSVERPDGSNFTLKIRSTKLEDSAMYFCASSVRAAGELFFGEGSRLTVL.

CDR3 nucleotides: TGTGCCAGCAGCCCAGGCCGGGGGGTCTTCCAGTCCCAGTTCTTC. Translation: CASSPGRGVFQSQFF. J is TRBJ2-1 and V is TRBV12-1; TRBD2 was called by the table and not checked on the DNA. TRBV12-1 is marked as a pseudogene. This CDR3 is 15 amino acids long.

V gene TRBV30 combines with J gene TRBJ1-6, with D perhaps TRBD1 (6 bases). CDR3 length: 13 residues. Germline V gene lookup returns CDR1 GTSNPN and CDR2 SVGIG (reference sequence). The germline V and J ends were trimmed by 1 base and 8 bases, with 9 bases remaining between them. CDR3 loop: CAWSGEGDSPLHF. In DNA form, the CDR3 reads TGTGCCTGGAGTGGGGAGGGGGATTCACCCCTCCACTTT.

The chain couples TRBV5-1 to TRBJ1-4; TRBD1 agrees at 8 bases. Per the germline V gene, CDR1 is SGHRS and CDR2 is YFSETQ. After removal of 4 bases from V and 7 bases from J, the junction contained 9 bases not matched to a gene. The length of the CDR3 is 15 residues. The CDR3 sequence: CASSISGGGIEKLFF. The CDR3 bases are TGCGCCAGCAGCATCTCAGGGGGCGGAATTGAAAAACTGTTTTTT. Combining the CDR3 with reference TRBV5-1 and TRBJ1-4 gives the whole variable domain KAGVTQTPRYLIKTRGQQVTLSCSPISGHRSVSWYQQTPGQGLQFLFEYFSETQRNKGNFPGRFSGRQFSNSRSEMNVSTLELGDSALYLCASSISGGGIEKLFFGSGTQLSVL.

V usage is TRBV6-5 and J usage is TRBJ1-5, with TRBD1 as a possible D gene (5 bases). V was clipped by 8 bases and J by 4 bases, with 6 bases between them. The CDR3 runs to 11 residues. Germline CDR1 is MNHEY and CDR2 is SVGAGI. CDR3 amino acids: CASGGNQPQHF. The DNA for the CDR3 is TGTGCCAGCGGGGGGAATCAGCCCCAGCATTTT.

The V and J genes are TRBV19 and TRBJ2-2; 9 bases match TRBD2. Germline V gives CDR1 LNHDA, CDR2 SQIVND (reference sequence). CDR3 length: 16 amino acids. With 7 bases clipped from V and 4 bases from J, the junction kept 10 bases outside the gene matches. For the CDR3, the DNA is TGTGCCAGTATTCCTCCGGGACTAGCTCCCACCGGGGAGCTGTTTTTT. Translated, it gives CASIPPGLAPTGELFF.

The CDR3: CAWSEGGRELFF. The CDR3 DNA is TGTGCCTGGAGTGAAGGGGGTCGGGAGCTGTTTTTT. The chain recombines TRBV30 with TRBJ2-2; D perhaps matches TRBD1 (6 bases). The CDR3 runs to 12 residues. With 1 base removed from V and 9 bases from J, the gap between germline ends came to 9 bases. CDR1 and CDR2 from the germline V gene are GTSNPN and SVGIG (reference sequence).

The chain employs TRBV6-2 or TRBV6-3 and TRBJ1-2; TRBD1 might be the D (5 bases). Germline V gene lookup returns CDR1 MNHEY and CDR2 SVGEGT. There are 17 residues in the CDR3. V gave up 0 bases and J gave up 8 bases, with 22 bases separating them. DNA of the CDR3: TGTGCCAGCAGTTACTCGATGAGGATTGGGGCAACCTCCGGCTACACCTTC. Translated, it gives CASSYSMRIGATSGYTF.

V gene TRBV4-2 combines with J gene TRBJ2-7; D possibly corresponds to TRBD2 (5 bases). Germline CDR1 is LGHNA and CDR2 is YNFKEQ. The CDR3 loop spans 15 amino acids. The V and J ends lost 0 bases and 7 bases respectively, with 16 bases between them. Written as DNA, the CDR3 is TGTGCCAGCAGCCAAGACCCGGACGGGGTTGGAGAGCAGTACTTC. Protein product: CASSQDPDGVGEQYF.

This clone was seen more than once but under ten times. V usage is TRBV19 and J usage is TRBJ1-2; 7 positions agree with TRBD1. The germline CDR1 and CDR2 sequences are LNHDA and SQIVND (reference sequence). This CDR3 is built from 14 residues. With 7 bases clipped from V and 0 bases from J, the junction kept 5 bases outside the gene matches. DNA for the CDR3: TGTGCCAGTATCCTGACAGGGACTAACTATGGCTACACCTTC. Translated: CASILTGTNYGYTF.

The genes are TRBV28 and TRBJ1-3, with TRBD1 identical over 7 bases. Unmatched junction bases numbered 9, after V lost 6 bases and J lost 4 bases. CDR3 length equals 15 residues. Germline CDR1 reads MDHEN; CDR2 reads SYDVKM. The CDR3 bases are TGTGCCAGCAGCCTCGGGACAGTCACGGGAAACACCATATATTTT. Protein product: CASSLGTVTGNTIYF.

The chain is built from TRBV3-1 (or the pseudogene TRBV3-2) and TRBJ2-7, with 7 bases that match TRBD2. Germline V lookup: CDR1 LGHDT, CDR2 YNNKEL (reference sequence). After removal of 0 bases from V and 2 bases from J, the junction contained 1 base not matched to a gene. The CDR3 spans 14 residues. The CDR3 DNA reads TGTGCCAGCAGCCAAGAGCTAGCGGCCTACGAGCAGTACTTC. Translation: CASSQELAAYEQYF.

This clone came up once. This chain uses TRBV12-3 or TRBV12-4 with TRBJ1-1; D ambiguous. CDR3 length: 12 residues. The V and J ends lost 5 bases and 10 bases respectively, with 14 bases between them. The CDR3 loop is CASSPRSRVAFF. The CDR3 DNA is TGTGCCAGCAGTCCACGATCGAGGGTAGCTTTCTTT.

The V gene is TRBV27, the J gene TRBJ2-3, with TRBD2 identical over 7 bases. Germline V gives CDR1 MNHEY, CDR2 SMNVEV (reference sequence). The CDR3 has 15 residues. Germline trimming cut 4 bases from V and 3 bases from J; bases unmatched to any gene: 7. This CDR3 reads CASSSLGGVTDTQYF. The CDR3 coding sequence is TGTGCCAGCAGTTCCTTGGGGGGGGTGACAGATACGCAGTATTTT.

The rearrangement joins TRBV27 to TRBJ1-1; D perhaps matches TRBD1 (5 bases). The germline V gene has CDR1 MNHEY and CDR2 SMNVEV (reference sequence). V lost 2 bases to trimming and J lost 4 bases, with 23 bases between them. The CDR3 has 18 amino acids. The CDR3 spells CASSLGDGQPNDGTEAFF. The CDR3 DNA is TGTGCCAGCAGTTTAGGCGATGGACAACCCAACGACGGCACTGAAGCTTTCTTT.

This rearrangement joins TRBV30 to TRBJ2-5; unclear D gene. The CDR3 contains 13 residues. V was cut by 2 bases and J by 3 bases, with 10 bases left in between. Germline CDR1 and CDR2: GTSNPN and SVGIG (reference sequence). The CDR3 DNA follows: TGTGCCTGGAGTAGCTACTCCAAAGAGACCCAGTACTTC. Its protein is CAWSSYSKETQYF.

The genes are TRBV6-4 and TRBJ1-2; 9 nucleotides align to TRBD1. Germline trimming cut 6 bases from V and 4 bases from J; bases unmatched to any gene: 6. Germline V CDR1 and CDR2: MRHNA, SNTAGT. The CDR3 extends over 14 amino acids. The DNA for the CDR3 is TGTGCCAGCAGAGAGACAGGGGGGAGCTATGGCTACACCTTC. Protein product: CASRETGGSYGYTF.

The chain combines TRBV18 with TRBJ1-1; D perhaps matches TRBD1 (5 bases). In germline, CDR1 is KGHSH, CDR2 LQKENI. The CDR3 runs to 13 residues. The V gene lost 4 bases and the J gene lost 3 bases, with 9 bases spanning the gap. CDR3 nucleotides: TGTGCCAGCTCACTTTTCAGGGACACTGAAGCTTTCTTT. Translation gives CASSLFRDTEAFF.